This TCR beta chain derives from a study of blood T cells in healthy people across ages (dated by TCRdb to about 2015). For the study in its entirety: In model experiments, template switching captured about one uniquely barcoded TCR beta cDNA molecule for every two T cells. The donors were split into four age groups: young (average about 15 years), middle-aged (roughly 42), aged (more than 55) and long-lived (approximately 89). The study analyzed two additional independent replicas of 1 million unique cDNA reads from the same blood draw for two donors, one aged 18 to 29 and one aged 80 or older. To track age-related changes in TCR beta repertoire diversity, the study relied on deep sequencing normalized with unique cDNA molecular identifiers. To avoid experimental bias, donors of different ages were randomly spread across the sequencing lanes.

Broad study findings and their caveats: Compared with the aged group, more naive CD4+ T cells, fewer expanded clones and increased TCR diversity were shown by the long-lived group, suggesting age selection. Total diversity estimates from one million sequenced T cells were considered lower bounds and underestimates. Because the CMV infection status of the donors was unknown, age-related changes in expanded clonotypes may potentially have been confounded. Bulk unsorted PBMC profiling prevented conclusive comparison of naive and antigen-experienced compartments. Observed TCR beta diversity per million T cells fell roughly linearly with age, and a significant reduction was already apparent by age around 39. There was a strong correlation between observed TCR beta diversity and the percentage of naive T cells measured by flow cytometry.

Libraries were prepared through 5' RACE. This sample was sequenced with an Illumina HiSeq 2500. The second PCR ran for roughly 7 to 11 cycles and used a J-beta primer mix along with a sample-barcoded 5' primer. Each TCR beta cDNA molecule received a unique molecular identifier from a template-switch 5' adaptor carrying 12 random nucleotides. Each sample yielded at least 3 million CDR3-containing paired-end reads. First-strand cDNA synthesis was performed from all RNA using the Mint cDNA synthesis kit, with priming by a TRBC-specific oligonucleotide. Following uracil-DNA glycosylase treatment, a first 18-cycle PCR with universal primers M1SS and BC2_uni_R was performed on all cDNA. From the authors' description of their analysis: Normalization of each sample was performed by random selection of 1 million high-quality reads, each carrying a distinct molecular identifier. Reads with shared molecular identifiers were discarded instead of being binned into consensus sequences. MiTCR, with a Q25 quality threshold and the strictest error-elimination algorithm, was used for CDR3 identification, clonotype clustering and error correction. A nonparametric unseen species model using Euler transformation provided a lower-bound estimate of total TCR beta diversity. TCRdb trimmed the raw reads at Q25, called clones with MiXCR and kept productive beta chains. Rows merge per CDR3 protein into single entries with the most common DNA and genes. The V and J calls, along with clone size, are taken from TCRdb and not from the paper's own processing. The sample table shows 1.4 million or so distinct CDR3 sequences, and approximately 42% are seen once. The top ten hold about 4% of the sample.

This clonotype has a handful of counts. Its specific antigen is unknown. Base-call qualities are not available, and no considerably larger clone is one nucleotide away. The donors were roughly 40 Caucasian individuals from Russia, aged 6 to 90 years, who were systemically healthy. Ten milliliters of peripheral blood were drawn from each donor into EDTA-treated Vacutainer tubes. Ficoll-Paque density-gradient centrifugation was used to isolate PBMCs, with at least 6.5 million per sample. Trizol reagent was used to extract total RNA from the PBMCs, yielding at least 5.5 micrograms per sample. The percentages of naive CD45RAhigh/CD27high T cells were determined by flow cytometry on a PBMC aliquot from every donor. The CDR3 runs 14 amino acids, cysteine and phenylalanine included. Only the CDR3 region is kept as DNA, spanning 42 bases read in frame from base 1. Between the V and J ends, shortened by 3 bases and 0 bases respectively, the junction contains 8 bases. Via the germline V gene (reference sequence), CDR1 is SEHNR and CDR2 FQNEAQ.

The sequence links TRBV7-9 to TRBJ1-1; the D gene cannot be named for sure. The source of this sequence is a woman younger than 30 in good health. Sequencing was carried out using blood. Read as DNA, the sequence is TGTGCCAGCAGCTTTCAGCACCTGAACACTGAAGCTTTCTTT. Its protein product is CASSFQHLNTEAFF.